These T cell receptor beta chains were read from a single sample in a study of a mutant IDH1 vaccine in newly diagnosed glioma. Only in-frame clones appear in the TCRdb table, and some are missing; sequencing was by immunoSEQ multiplex PCR. The sample carries around 26,000 clones, over 80% recorded once. Antigen specificity for these receptors is unknown. This sample comprised PBMCs, obtained from a glioma patient whose treatment included an IDH1 peptide vaccine. The receptors stem from a man aged 40-55 years with glioma. Some clones in this sample may be carry-over from other donors' samples. Each CDR3 is given with its conserved first and last residue. D genes are given only for firm matches. The size of a clone is reported for some rows only, either as once, few or many, or as a class for expanded clones.

V: TRBV28
D: TRBD1
J: TRBJ1-1
size: -
CDR3: CASSLYRDREAFF
DNA: TGTGCCAGCAGTTTATACAGGGACAGGGAAGCTTTCTTT

V: TRBV19
D: TRBD2
J: TRBJ2-5
size: -
CDR3: CASSLAGLAGTETQYF
DNA: TGTGCCAGCTCCCTGGCGGGACTAGCGGGGACAGAGACCCAGTACTTC

V: TRBV6-1
D: -
J: TRBJ1-5
size: -
CDR3: CASSENIRPQHF
DNA: TGTGCCAGCAGTGAGAACATCCGGCCCCAGCATTTT

V: TRBV5-3
D: TRBD1
J: TRBJ2-3
size: -
CDR3: CARSPQMGQISTDTQYF
DNA: TGTGCCAGAAGCCCCCAAATGGGACAGATTAGCACAGATACGCAGTATTTT

V: TRBV29-1
D: -
J: TRBJ1-2
size: -
CDR3: CSGGWDFYGYTF
DNA: TGCAGCGGGGGATGGGACTTCTATGGCTACACCTTC

V: TRBV27
D: -
J: TRBJ1-5
size: -
CDR3: CASRTAGSNQPQHF
DNA: TGTGCCAGCCGCACGGCCGGGAGCAATCAGCCCCAGCATTTT

V: TRBV27
D: TRBD1
J: TRBJ2-5
size: -
CDR3: CASSLRWDREGETQYF
DNA: TGTGCCAGCAGTTTAAGATGGGACAGGGAGGGCGAGACCCAGTACTTC

V: TRBV11-3
D: TRBD2
J: TRBJ2-3
size: once
CDR3: CASSSGGGGSTDTQYF
DNA: TGTGCCAGCAGCTCAGGCGGCGGGGGGAGCACAGATACGCAGTATTTT

V: TRBV5-1
D: TRBD1
J: TRBJ1-1
size: -
CDR3: CASSLDRGNTEAFF
DNA: TGCGCCAGCAGCTTGGACAGGGGGAACACTGAAGCTTTCTTT

V: TRBV5-4
D: TRBD2
J: TRBJ2-3
size: -
CDR3: CASSLPTSGGTTRTDTQYF
DNA: TGTGCCAGCAGCTTGCCGACTAGCGGGGGTACCACCCGCACAGATACGCAGTATTTT

V: TRBV7-7
D: TRBD2
J: TRBJ2-3
size: -
CDR3: CASSFGTSGGTDTQYF
DNA: TGTGCTAGCAGCTTTGGTACTAGCGGGGGCACAGATACGCAGTATTTT

V: TRBV7-9
D: -
J: TRBJ1-4
size: -
CDR3: CASSFTTGREEKLFF
DNA: TGTGCCAGCAGCTTCACGACAGGCCGAGAAGAAAAACTGTTTTTT

V: TRBV5-1
D: TRBD1
J: TRBJ1-3
size: -
CDR3: CASSTSPGQELSGNTIYF
DNA: TGCGCCAGCAGCACATCACCGGGACAGGAACTCTCTGGAAACACCATATATTTT

V: TRBV2
D: -
J: TRBJ2-6
size: -
CDR3: CASKAFVPGQLSGANVLTF
DNA: TGTGCCAGCAAGGCTTTCGTGCCGGGACAACTCTCTGGGGCCAACGTCCTGACTTTC

V: TRBV7-8
D: TRBD2
J: TRBJ2-3
size: -
CDR3: CASSRHSGGITDTQYF
DNA: TGTGCCAGCAGCCGACATAGCGGGGGCATCACAGATACGCAGTATTTT

V: TRBV6-5
D: -
J: TRBJ1-4
size: -
CDR3: CASAPGNTNEKLFF
DNA: TGTGCCAGCGCTCCGGGCAATACTAATGAAAAACTGTTTTTT

V: TRBV30
D: -
J: TRBJ1-5
size: -
CDR3: CAWSLGFGQPQHF
DNA: TGTGCCTGGAGTCTGGGATTTGGTCAGCCCCAGCATTTT

V: TRBV5-1
D: TRBD1
J: TRBJ1-6
size: -
CDR3: CASSVDRGLSPLHF
DNA: TGCGCCAGCAGCGTTGACAGGGGGCTATCACCCCTCCACTTT

V: TRBV29-1
D: -
J: TRBJ2-3
size: once
CDR3: CSVRTGTDTQYF
DNA: TGCAGCGTTAGGACAGGCACAGATACGCAGTATTTT

V: TRBV15
D: TRBD1
J: TRBJ1-1
size: -
CDR3: CATRSGGQWTEAFF
DNA: TGTGCCACACGGTCCGGGGGACAGTGGACTGAAGCTTTCTTT

V: TRBV11-2
D: -
J: TRBJ2-3
size: -
CDR3: CASSFSHTQYF
DNA: TGTGCCAGCAGCTTTAGCCATACGCAGTATTTT

V: TRBV30
D: -
J: TRBJ1-2
size: few
CDR3: CAWSVLAGRAGYTF
DNA: TGTGCCTGGAGTGTACTGGCGGGCAGGGCCGGCTACACCTTC

V: TRBV11-2
D: -
J: TRBJ1-2
size: few
CDR3: CASSLERTSYGYTF
DNA: TGTGCCAGCAGCTTAGAACGGACGTCGTATGGCTACACCTTC

V: TRBV2
D: -
J: TRBJ2-2
size: -
CDR3: CASSDWTLSGELFF
DNA: TGTGCCAGCAGTGATTGGACGTTGAGCGGGGAGCTGTTTTTT

V: TRBV7-6
D: -
J: TRBJ1-4
size: few
CDR3: CASSLQGNNEKLFF
DNA: TGTGCCAGCAGCTTACAGGGGAATAATGAAAAACTGTTTTTT

V: TRBV18
D: -
J: TRBJ2-1
size: -
CDR3: CASSPLSGTEGYNEQFF
DNA: TGTGCCAGCTCACCGCTGTCTGGGACTGAGGGGTACAATGAGCAGTTCTTC

V: TRBV30
D: TRBD1
J: TRBJ1-1
size: -
CDR3: CAWSTDRRYDTEAFF
DNA: TGTGCCTGGAGTACGGACAGGCGGTACGACACTGAAGCTTTCTTT

V: TRBV7-6
D: TRBD1
J: TRBJ2-5
size: once
CDR3: CASSLRQGWLETQYF
DNA: TGTGCCAGCAGCTTGCGACAGGGGTGGTTAGAGACCCAGTACTTC

V: TRBV18
D: -
J: TRBJ1-5
size: -
CDR3: CASSPPVANTNQPQHF
DNA: TGTGCCAGCTCACCACCGGTGGCGAATACCAATCAGCCCCAGCATTTT

V: TRBV4-1
D: TRBD1
J: TRBJ1-4
size: -
CDR3: CASSQQGATRNEKLFF
DNA: TGCGCCAGCAGCCAGCAGGGGGCGACGAGAAATGAAAAACTGTTTTTT

V: TRBV4-3
D: TRBD2
J: TRBJ2-1
size: few
CDR3: CASSQEASGGASSYNEQFF
DNA: TGCGCCAGCAGCCAAGAAGCTAGCGGGGGGGCGAGCTCCTACAATGAGCAGTTCTTC

V: TRBV30
D: -
J: TRBJ2-1
size: -
CDR3: CASAGFGEQFF
DNA: TGTGCCTCCGCAGGGTTCGGTGAGCAGTTCTTC

V: TRBV6-1
D: -
J: TRBJ1-5
size: -
CDR3: CASSEAHMWQPQHF
DNA: TGTGCCAGCAGTGAAGCGCACATGTGGCAGCCCCAGCATTTT

V: TRBV5-1
D: -
J: TRBJ2-6
size: -
CDR3: CASRDSGANVLTF
DNA: TGCGCCAGCCGGGATTCTGGGGCCAACGTCCTGACTTTC

V: TRBV5-4
D: TRBD1
J: TRBJ1-2
size: -
CDR3: CASSYSQGGYGYTF
DNA: TGTGCCAGCAGCTATTCACAGGGGGGATATGGCTACACCTTC

V: TRBV9
D: TRBD1
J: TRBJ1-3
size: -
CDR3: CASSVDRGGNTIYF
DNA: TGTGCCAGCAGCGTCGACAGGGGGGGAAACACCATATATTTT

V: TRBV20-1
D: -
J: TRBJ1-2
size: -
CDR3: CSSGAGQAATF
DNA: TGCAGTTCGGGGGCGGGGCAGGCGGCAACCTTC

V: TRBV12-5
D: -
J: TRBJ2-1
size: -
CDR3: CASGSAGTLDFYNEQFF
DNA: TGTGCTAGTGGTTCTGCCGGGACATTGGACTTTTACAATGAGCAGTTCTTC

V: TRBV14
D: -
J: TRBJ1-6
size: -
CDR3: CASSQSNSPLHF
DNA: TGTGCCAGCAGCCAATCTAATTCACCCCTCCACTTT

V: TRBV9
D: TRBD1
J: TRBJ1-6
size: few
CDR3: CASSPEPGGPGSPLHF
DNA: TGTGCCAGCAGCCCCGAACCAGGGGGCCCGGGTTCACCCCTCCACTTT

V: TRBV6-6
D: TRBD1
J: TRBJ1-4
size: -
CDR3: CASTLGQGTRKLFF
DNA: TGTGCCAGCACCCTCGGACAGGGCACGAGAAAACTGTTTTTT

V: TRBV30
D: -
J: TRBJ1-1
size: -
CDR3: CAWSIAERPNTEAFF
DNA: TGTGCCTGGAGTATCGCGGAAAGGCCGAACACTGAAGCTTTCTTT

V: TRBV5-1
D: TRBD1
J: TRBJ2-7
size: -
CDR3: CASSLVGTDGDEQYF
DNA: TGCGCCAGCAGCTTGGTAGGGACAGACGGGGACGAGCAGTACTTC

V: TRBV19
D: -
J: TRBJ2-2
size: -
CDR3: CATRALNTGELFF
DNA: TGTGCCACCAGGGCTCTTAACACCGGGGAGCTGTTTTTT

V: TRBV5-4
D: -
J: TRBJ1-6
size: -
CDR3: CASSLAKGRGNSPLHF
DNA: TGTGCCAGCAGCTTGGCAAAGGGCAGGGGCAACTCACCCCTCCACTTT

V: TRBV11-2
D: -
J: TRBJ1-3
size: -
CDR3: CASSSRGTGNTIYF
DNA: TGTGCCAGCAGCTCCCGGGGAACTGGAAACACCATATATTTT

V: TRBV29-1
D: -
J: TRBJ1-1
size: few
CDR3: CSVDMGMDTEAFF
DNA: TGCAGCGTTGACATGGGGATGGACACTGAAGCTTTCTTT

V: TRBV13
D: -
J: TRBJ1-1
size: -
CDR3: CASSYELNTEAFF
DNA: TGTGCCAGCAGCTATGAATTGAACACTGAAGCTTTCTTT